Detailed here is one TCR beta chain. These data are taken from a study of blood T cell repertoires in COVID-19. The method was immunoSEQ multiplex PCR; TCRdb's version includes in-frame clones alone and lacks a portion of them. This sample has about 88,000 clones; more than 70% occur once, and the top ten carry roughly 3%. Sequenced sample: peripheral blood. The clonotype was recovered from a woman of 80 years or more with acute or convalescent COVID-19.

The chain's CDR3 is CASSSGGLGTQYF. Written as DNA, the CDR3 is TGCGCCAGCAGTTCCGGGGGGCTGGGGACCCAGTACTTC. The rearrangement joins TRBV5-1 to TRBJ2-5; D perhaps matches TRBD2 (7 bases). V was pared by 5 bases and J by 7 bases, with 15 bases between. The CDR3 extends over 13 amino acids. The germline V gene encodes CDR1 SGHRS and CDR2 YFSETQ.